These 30 T cell receptor beta chains came from one sample sequenced in a study of T cells in AML relapse after transplant. A modified RACE PCR on RNA, not multiplex PCR, amplified the TCR chains. Via MiXCR, TCRdb re-called the PCR reads, giving one row per CDR3 protein. The sample consists of under 450 distinct CDR3 sequences, under 25% of them appearing once. Sequenced material: bone marrow, either the whole sample or a sorted T cell fraction (not recorded which), taken at relapse. The origin of the receptors is a human donor who had a stem cell transplant for acute myeloid leukemia. The graft donor may have given rise to some T cells.

Details on this clonotype: A read error is likely, as this CDR3 ends without the conserved phenylalanine or tryptophan. The limits of the CDR3 on the DNA are not certain, so only TCRdb's listed CDR3 is given. The rearrangement links TRBV7-2 to TRBJ2-7; no DNA check was done on the table's D call, TRBD1. The CDR3 region is 22 residues in length, termini included. Germline assignment: CDR1 SGHTA and CDR2 FQGNSA. The CDR3 protein is CASSFYICSARGSGTPGDEQYI.

By proportion, this clonotype is medium-sized. The chain combines TRBV29-1 with TRBJ2-7; D remains unclear. Germline values: CDR1 SQVTM, CDR2 ANQGSEA. V was pared by 4 bases and J by 3 bases, with 7 bases between. The CDR3 runs to 11 residues. The CDR3 region is CSVVVLYEQYF. The CDR3 DNA sequence: TGCAGCGTTGTGGTCCTCTACGAGCAGTACTTC.

This clonotype is judged large (0.1 to 1%). This chain uses TRBV25-1 with TRBJ1-6; D is uncertain. Per the germline V gene, CDR1 is MGHDK and CDR2 is SYGVNS. The CDR3 consists of 12 residues. V was trimmed by 6 bases and J by 10 bases, leaving 10 bases between them. Here the CDR3 DNA reads TGTGCCAGCAGAGACGGTGGGTCACCCCTCCACTTT. This sequence encodes CASRDGGSPLHF.

Comment on this clonotype: The DNA is left out, because the CDR3 cannot be placed on it with certainty; the CDR3 is given as TCRdb lists it. The chain joins TRBV14 to TRBJ2-5; the table's TRBD2 call for D was not verified on the DNA. 13 amino acids form the CDR3, both terminal residues included. Per germline, CDR1 SGHDN and CDR2 FVKESK. This chain's CDR3 is CASSGVAGGTINF.

The V call is TRBV5-1, the J call TRBJ1-2, with 9 bases aligning to TRBD1. The junction had 5 bases not matched to a gene; V was cut back by 0 bases and J by 5 bases. Germline V lookup: CDR1 SGHRS, CDR2 YFSETQ. This CDR3 has 15 residues. CDR3 bases: TGCGCCAGCAGCTTGGGCGCAGGACAGGGGTATGGCTACACCTTC. It yields the protein CASSLGAGQGYGYTF.

The rearrangement links TRBV29-1 to TRBJ2-3; TRBD1 matches 7 bases. The CDR3 has 13 amino acids. Germline CDR1 is SQVTM and CDR2 is ANQGSEA. Trimming removed 6 bases from V and 2 bases from J; junction bases left unmatched: 5. The CDR3 coding sequence is TGCAGCGTACTGGGACAGCACACAGATACGCAGTATTTT. It is translated as CSVLGQHTDTQYF.

The V call is TRBV29-1, the J call TRBJ1-5, with 8 positions matching TRBD1. Germline lookup yields CDR1 SQVTM and CDR2 ANQGSEA. Germline trimming cut 6 bases from V and 0 bases from J; bases unmatched to any gene: 31. This CDR3 is 23 amino acids long. The CDR3 DNA is TGCAGCGTCACGGGGGGATCAGGGGGCCACACTCATGATGCACTGTGTAGCAATCAGCCCCAGCATTTT. Its protein is CSVTGGSGGHTHDALCSNQPQHF. The full variable domain, rest sourced from reference TRBV29-1 and TRBJ1-5, is SAVISQKPSRDICQRGTSLTIQCQVDSQVTMMFWYRQQPGQSLTLIATANQGSEATYESGFVIDKFPISRPNLTFSTLTVSNMSPEDSSIYLCSVTGGSGGHTHDALCSNQPQHFGDGTRLSIL.

By sample fraction, this clonotype is large (0.1 to 1%). The CDR3 protein is CAITRTENYGYTF. The CDR3 DNA reads TGTGCCATCACCCGGACAGAGAACTATGGCTACACCTTC. The rearrangement joins TRBV10-3 to TRBJ1-2; TRBD1 is a possible D gene (6 bases). The CDR3 length is 13 residues. Germline V lookup: CDR1 ENHRY, CDR2 SYGVKD. The V end lost 7 bases, the J end lost 2 bases, and 11 bases lay between the germline ends.

By proportion, this clonotype is large. The chain carries TRBV20-1 and TRBJ1-1; 7 positions agree with TRBD1. The CDR3 runs 12 residues. Looked up from germline, CDR1 is DFQATT and CDR2 is SNEGSKA (reference sequence). The ends lost 6 bases at V and 4 bases at J; junction bases unmatched: 5. The CDR3 is CSARTGATEAFF. CDR3 in DNA: TGCAGTGCCAGGACAGGAGCCACTGAAGCTTTCTTT.

This clonotype ranks as large (0.1 to 1%). The chain recombines TRBV12-3 or TRBV12-4 with TRBJ1-2; 8 nucleotides align to TRBD1. Trimming took 6 bases from V and 7 from J; bases not matched to a gene: 7. The CDR3 runs 13 residues. The CDR3 region is CASSSDRVAGYTF. CDR3 bases: TGTGCCAGCAGCTCGGACAGGGTGGCTGGCTACACCTTC.

The chain is built from TRBV5-1 and TRBJ2-1, with D possibly called TRBD1 or TRBD2 (6 bases each). The germline V and J ends were trimmed by 3 bases and 2 bases, with 12 bases remaining between them. The V gene's germline CDR1 is SGHRS and CDR2 YFSETQ. The CDR3 extends over 15 amino acids. The CDR3 DNA reads TGCGCCAGCAGCTCCCAAGGGGGGCCCTACAATGAGCAGTTCTTC. Amino acid sequence: CASSSQGGPYNEQFF.

A word on this clonotype: In this CDR3 the conserved last residue, phenylalanine or tryptophan, is missing, so a read error is likely. It is unclear where the CDR3 begins or ends on the DNA, so no DNA is shown, and the CDR3 is as TCRdb lists it. CDR3 sequence: CASSLALL. The chain uses TRBV12-3 or TRBV12-4 and TRBJ2-1. Including both end residues, the CDR3 is 8 amino acids long.

Judged by abundance, this clonotype is large (0.1 to 1%). The chain recombines TRBV2 with TRBJ2-3; D is perhaps TRBD1 (5 bases). Germline CDR1 is SNHLY and CDR2 is FYNNEI. V was trimmed by 5 bases and J by 5 bases, leaving 14 bases between them. The CDR3 length is 14 residues. The CDR3 DNA follows: TGTGCCAGCAGTAGGGCAGGGTGGGAAGATACGCAGTATTTT. This codes for CASSRAGWEDTQYF.

This clonotype is judged large. The gene calls are TRBV6-1 and TRBJ1-2; D is possibly TRBD1 (5 bases). Trimming pared 6 bases from V and 0 bases from J, leaving 11 bases between. Germline-derived CDR1 and CDR2 are MNHNS and SASEGT. The CDR3 runs to 14 residues. CDR3 residues: CASSSGFSNYGYTF. The CDR3 bases are TGTGCCAGCAGCTCAGGGTTTTCTAACTATGGCTACACCTTC.

This clonotype is large (0.1 to 1%). V usage is TRBV7-2 and J usage is TRBJ2-5; 9 positions match TRBD2. CDR1 SGHTA and CDR2 FQGNSA come from the germline V gene. The CDR3 spans 15 residues. V was pared by 3 bases and J by 1 base, with 3 bases of the junction left unmatched. CDR3 sequence: CASSFQRGVQETQYF. The CDR3 DNA is TGTGCCAGCAGCTTCCAGCGGGGGGTCCAAGAGACCCAGTACTTC. The full variable domain, completed using reference TRBV7-2 and TRBJ2-5, is GAGVSQSPSNKVTEKGKDVELRCDPISGHTALYWYRQSLGQGLEFLIYFQGNSAPDKSGLPSDRFSAERTGGSVSTLTIQRTQQEDSAVYLCASSFQRGVQETQYFGPGTRLLVL.

This clonotype is large within its sample. The chain recombines TRBV2 with TRBJ2-2; 8 bases line up with TRBD1. Germline V gene sequence: CDR1 SNHLY, CDR2 FYNNEI. After removal of 0 bases from V and 5 bases from J, the junction contained 8 bases not matched to a gene. The length of the CDR3 is 17 residues. The DNA for the CDR3 is TGTGCCAGCAGTGAAGCTCGGGCAGGGGGCCGTACCGGGGAGCTGTTTTTT. It yields the protein CASSEARAGGRTGELFF.

This clonotype is medium-sized in the sample. The chain couples TRBV29-1 to TRBJ2-5; TRBD1 matches 7 bases. Germline V CDR1 and CDR2: SQVTM, ANQGSEA. The CDR3 has 14 residues. V gave up 7 bases and J gave up 6 bases; unmatched junction bases: 14. Written as DNA, the CDR3 is TGCAGCGCCGAAGAACCGACAGGGACGAAGACCCAGTACTTC. This sequence encodes CSAEEPTGTKTQYF.

V and J are TRBV9 and TRBJ1-1; D remains unclear. Trimming pared 2 bases from V and 5 bases from J, leaving 16 bases between. CDR1 is SGDLS and CDR2 is YYNGEE in the germline V gene. The CDR3 is 15 residues long. The CDR3 coding sequence is TGTGCCAGCAGCGTTGAGGGAGACCTGGGAACTGAAGCTTTCTTT. Protein: CASSVEGDLGTEAFF.

This clonotype counts as large. V is TRBV10-3 and J is TRBJ2-1, with TRBD2 matching over 10 bases. The germline V gene has CDR1 ENHRY and CDR2 SYGVKD. This CDR3 spans 15 amino acids. With V trimmed by 10 bases and J by 4 bases, 10 bases remained unmatched. The DNA of the CDR3 is TGTGCCACCCGAAGCGGGGGGGCGGAGTACAATGAGCAGTTCTTC. Amino acid sequence: CATRSGGAEYNEQFF.

Sample share makes this clonotype large. This rearrangement joins TRBV7-9 to TRBJ2-5; D not certain. Trimming stripped 2 bases from V and 1 base from J, with 11 bases between. CDR3 size: 15 residues. Germline-derived CDR1 and CDR2 are SEHNR and FQNEAQ (reference sequence). The CDR3 DNA reads as TGTGCCAGCAGCTTATCTGGTTCAGTCCAAGAGACCCAGTACTTC. This codes for CASSLSGSVQETQYF.

This clonotype is deemed large (0.1 to 1%). The rearrangement uses TRBV6-2 or TRBV6-3 and TRBJ2-7, with D uncertain. The CDR3 contains 13 residues. The ends were cut back, 11 bases at V and 4 bases at J, with 18 bases in the middle. CDR1 and CDR2 (germline): MNHEY, SVGEGT. This chain's CDR3 is CAGYDSGWYEQYF. CDR3 in DNA: TGTGCCGGTTACGACTCCGGATGGTACGAGCAGTACTTC.

In this sample, this clonotype is large. The chain uses TRBV28 and TRBJ1-2; TRBD1 matches at 7 bases. Germline lookup yields CDR1 MDHEN and CDR2 SYDVKM. Trimming removed 6 bases from V and 4 bases from J; junction bases left unmatched: 8. The CDR3 contains 14 residues. The CDR3 loop reads CASRGRGLVYGYTF. CDR3 coding DNA: TGTGCCAGCAGGGGGAGGGGGCTCGTCTATGGCTACACCTTC.

By share, this clonotype ranks as large. This chain uses TRBV12-3 or TRBV12-4 with TRBJ1-2; the D gene is possibly TRBD1 (6 bases). Trimming took off 5 bases at V and 2 bases at J, with 12 bases between the two ends. The CDR3 spans 14 residues. This chain's CDR3 is CASSDRKSNYGYTF. The DNA for the CDR3 is TGTGCCAGCAGTGACAGGAAATCGAACTATGGCTACACCTTC.

By share, this clonotype ranks as large. This chain uses TRBV5-1 with TRBJ1-3, with 7 bases identical to TRBD1. Germline CDR1 reads SGHRS; CDR2 reads YFSETQ. The V gene end was trimmed by 0 bases and the J gene end by 7 bases; junction bases not matched to a gene: 10. This CDR3 comprises 16 residues. The DNA of the CDR3 is TGCGCCAGCAGCTTGGGAGGACAGGCCCGTCTTAACACCATATATTTT. Translated, it gives CASSLGGQARLNTIYF.

By share of the sample, this clonotype is large (0.1 to 1%). The rearrangement uses TRBV19 and TRBJ1-5; the D gene is possibly TRBD1 (6 bases). From germline, CDR1 is LNHDA and CDR2 SQIVND (reference sequence). This CDR3 is built from 14 residues. Trimming removed 5 bases from V and 7 bases from J, with 15 bases in between. CDR3 sequence: CASSPRGSEQPQHF. CDR3 bases: TGTGCCAGTAGTCCCAGGGGATCGGAGCAGCCCCAGCATTTT.

This clonotype is medium-sized within its sample. The chain has TRBV5-1 and TRBJ2-1; TRBD2 matches at 7 bases. Germline V gene sequence: CDR1 SGHRS, CDR2 YFSETQ. Germline trimming cut 5 bases from V and 6 bases from J; bases unmatched to any gene: 17. This CDR3 is built from 17 residues. CDR3: CASRPFLGSGGGNEQFF. The CDR3 bases are TGCGCCAGCAGGCCGTTTCTAGGATCGGGGGGAGGCAATGAGCAGTTCTTC. Full variable domain (rest looked up from reference TRBV5-1 and TRBJ2-1): KAGVTQTPRYLIKTRGQQVTLSCSPISGHRSVSWYQQTPGQGLQFLFEYFSETQRNKGNFPGRFSGRQFSNSRSEMNVSTLELGDSALYLCASRPFLGSGGGNEQFFGPGTRLTVL.

Details on this clonotype: The conserved phenylalanine or tryptophan is not found at the CDR3 terminus, so this likely reflects a read error. The chain's CDR3 is CASSLGSGRGYTL. In nucleotides, the CDR3 is TGTGCCAGCAGCTTAGGGTCGGGGCGGGGCTACACCCTC. V usage is TRBV11-2 and J usage is TRBJ1-2, with D perhaps matching TRBD1 (5 bases). The V and J ends lost 1 base and 8 bases respectively, with 11 bases between them. CDR1 and CDR2 (germline): SGHAT, FQNNGV. CDR3 length equals 13 residues.

This clonotype counts as medium-sized (0.01 to 0.1%). A read error is possible here, since a much larger clone lies one base away. The chain is built from TRBV7-9 and TRBJ2-7, with TRBD2 matching 7 bases. Germline CDR1 SEHNR, CDR2 FQNEAQ (reference sequence). This CDR3 has 12 amino acids. The CDR3, as DNA: TGTGTCAGCGGGGACGGCTCCTACGAGCAGTACTTC. As protein: CVSGDGSYEQYF.

This clonotype is large in the sample. This sequence joins TRBV10-3 and TRBJ1-6; D unresolved. Germline V lookup: CDR1 ENHRY, CDR2 SYGVKD. V was cut by 6 bases and J by 7 bases, with 10 bases left in between. The CDR3 covers 13 residues. DNA of the CDR3: TGTGCCATCAGAGGAGACCTAAATTCACCCCTCCACTTT. Translation: CAIRGDLNSPLHF.

This clonotype is deemed large. This sequence joins TRBV19 and TRBJ1-1; D may be TRBD1 (5 bases). Trimming left V 3 bases short and J 4 bases short, with 18 bases between. The CDR3 consists of 16 residues. Germline lookup yields CDR1 LNHDA and CDR2 SQIVND (reference sequence). DNA of the CDR3: TGTGCCAGTAGTATCCGCAGGGCTGCTCGGGGCACTGAAGCTTTCTTT. Protein product: CASSIRRAARGTEAFF.